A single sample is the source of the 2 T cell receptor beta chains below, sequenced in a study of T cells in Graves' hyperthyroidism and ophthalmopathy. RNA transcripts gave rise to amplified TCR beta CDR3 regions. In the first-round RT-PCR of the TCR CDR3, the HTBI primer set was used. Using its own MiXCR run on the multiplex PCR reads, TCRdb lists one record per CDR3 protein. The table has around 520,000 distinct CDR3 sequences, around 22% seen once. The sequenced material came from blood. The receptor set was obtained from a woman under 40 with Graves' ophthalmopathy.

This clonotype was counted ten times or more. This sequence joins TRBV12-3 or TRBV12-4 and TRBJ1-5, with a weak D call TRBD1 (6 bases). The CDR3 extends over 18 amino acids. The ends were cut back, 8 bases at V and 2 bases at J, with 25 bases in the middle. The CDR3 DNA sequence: TGTGCCAGCTCCCCCCTAAGGGACATTTTTCTTGGCAATCAGCCCCAGCATTTT. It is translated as CASSPLRDIFLGNQPQHF.

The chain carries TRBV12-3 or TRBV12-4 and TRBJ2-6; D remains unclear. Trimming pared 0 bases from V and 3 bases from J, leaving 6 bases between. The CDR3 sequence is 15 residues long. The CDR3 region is CASSLAGFGANVLTF. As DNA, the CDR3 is TGTGCCAGCAGTTTAGCGGGTTTTGGGGCCAACGTCCTGACTTTC.